One sample yielded the 7 T cell receptor beta chains listed below, sequenced in a study of CD8+CD57+ T cells in acquired aplastic anemia. TCR beta VDJ and CDR3 profiles were obtained from a genomic DNA template. In TCRdb, the reads were re-called with MiXCR into one record per CDR3 protein. The sample contains over 45,000 distinct CDR3 sequences, 55% to 75% of which appear only once. The sequencing sample was made of sorted CD4+, CD8+, or CD8+CD57+ T cells (not recorded which) from PBMCs. These TCRs come from a human donor in good health, serving as a control.

J is TRBJ2-5 and V is TRBV16; perhaps TRBD2 as D (5 bases). Trimming removed 5 bases at V and 12 bases at J, with 16 bases between. Germline CDR1 reads KGHSY; CDR2 reads FQNENV. This CDR3 is built from 12 residues. The CDR3 sequence is CASSLADFGEYF. CDR3 bases: TGTGCCAGCAGCTTAGCTGACTTCGGGGAGTACTTC. Full variable domain (outside the CDR3, taken from reference TRBV16 and TRBJ2-5): GEEVAQTPKHLVRGEGQKAKLYCAPIKGHSYVFWYQQVLKNEFKFLISFQNENVFDETGMPKERFSAKCLPNSPCSLEIQATKLEDSAVYFCASSLADFGEYFGPGTRLLVL.

V is TRBV2 and J is TRBJ1-3, with 8 bases identical to TRBD1. CDR1 is SNHLY and CDR2 is FYNNEI in the germline V gene. The CDR3 covers 15 residues. Germline trimming cut 6 bases from V and 5 bases from J; bases unmatched to any gene: 9. CDR3 sequence: CASRTGQAIRNTIYF. In nucleotides, the CDR3 is TGTGCCAGCAGAACGGGACAGGCTATTCGAAACACCATATATTTT.

This chain links TRBV20-1 with TRBJ2-7; D unclear. Deletions cut 0 bases from V and 2 bases from J, with 11 bases between. The CDR3 sequence is 14 residues long. Looked up from germline, CDR1 is DFQATT and CDR2 is SNEGSKA (reference sequence). In DNA form, the CDR3 reads TGCAGTGCTAGAGATGTGAGGACCACCTACGAGCAGTACTTC. This codes for CSARDVRTTYEQYF.

This chain links TRBV24-1 with TRBJ2-1, with D unclear. CDR1 and CDR2 (germline): KGHDR, SFDVKD. This CDR3 has 11 amino acids. Trimming stripped 5 bases from V and 8 bases from J, with 6 bases between. CDR3 in amino acids: CATSVHDEQFF. CDR3 DNA sequence: TGTGCCACCAGTGTCCATGATGAGCAGTTCTTC.

This clonotype was found many times. V usage is TRBV7-9 and J usage is TRBJ2-6; D call uncertain. The germline V and J ends were trimmed by 0 bases and 4 bases, with 10 bases remaining between them. Looked up from germline, CDR1 is SEHNR and CDR2 is FQNEAQ (reference sequence). The CDR3 is 16 residues long. Written as DNA, the CDR3 is TGTGCCAGCAGCTTAGCGGGTAGCTACGGGGCCAACGTCCTGACTTTC. This gives the protein CASSLAGSYGANVLTF.

V is TRBV20-1 and J is TRBJ2-1; 8 bases fit TRBD2. V lost 6 bases to trimming and J lost 7 bases; unmatched junction nucleotides: 11. The germline CDR1 and CDR2 sequences are DFQATT and SNEGSKA (reference sequence). The CDR3 is 14 residues long. The CDR3: CSAFGLAAGNEQFF. CDR3 nucleotides: TGCAGTGCCTTTGGACTAGCCGCTGGGAATGAGCAGTTCTTC.

The gene calls are TRBV12-3 or TRBV12-4 and TRBJ2-3, with 8 bases aligning to TRBD2. The CDR3 loop spans 15 amino acids. With 3 bases clipped from V and 6 bases from J, the junction kept 8 bases outside the gene matches. The CDR3 sequence: CASSFLAGGGDTQYF. DNA of the CDR3: TGTGCCAGCAGTTTCTTGGCGGGGGGAGGGGATACGCAGTATTTT.